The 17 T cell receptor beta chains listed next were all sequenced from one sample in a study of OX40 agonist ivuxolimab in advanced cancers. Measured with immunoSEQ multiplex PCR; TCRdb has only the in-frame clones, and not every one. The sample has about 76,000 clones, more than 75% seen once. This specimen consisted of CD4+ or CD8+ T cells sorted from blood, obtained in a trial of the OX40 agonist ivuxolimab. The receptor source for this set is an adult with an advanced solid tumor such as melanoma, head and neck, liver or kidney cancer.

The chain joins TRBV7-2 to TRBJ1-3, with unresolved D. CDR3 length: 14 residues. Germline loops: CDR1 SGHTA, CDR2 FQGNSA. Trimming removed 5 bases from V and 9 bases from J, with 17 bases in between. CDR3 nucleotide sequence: TGTGCCAGCAGCCCTGACCCCACGGGAGCCACCATATATTTT. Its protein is CASSPDPTGATIYF.

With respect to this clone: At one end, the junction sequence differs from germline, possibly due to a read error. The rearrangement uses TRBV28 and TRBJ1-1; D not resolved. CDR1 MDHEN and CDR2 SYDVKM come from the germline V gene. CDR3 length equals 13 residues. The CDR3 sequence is CASSLSTGFVGPF. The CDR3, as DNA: TGTGCCAGCAGTTTAAGTACGGGGTTCGTCGGACCGTTT.

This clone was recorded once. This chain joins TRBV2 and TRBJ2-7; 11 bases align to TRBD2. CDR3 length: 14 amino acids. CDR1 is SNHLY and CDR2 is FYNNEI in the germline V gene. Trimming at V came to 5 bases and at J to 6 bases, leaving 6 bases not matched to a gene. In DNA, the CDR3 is TGTGCCAGCAGTTCACTAGCGGGGGCTCGCGAGCAGTACGTC. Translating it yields CASSSLAGAREQYV.

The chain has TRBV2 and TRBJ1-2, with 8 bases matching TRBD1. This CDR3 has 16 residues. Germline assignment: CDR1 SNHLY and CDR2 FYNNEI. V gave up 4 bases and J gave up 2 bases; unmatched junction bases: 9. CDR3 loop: CASSARQGTVNYGYTF. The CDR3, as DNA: TGTGCCAGCAGTGCCCGACAGGGGACGGTAAACTATGGCTACACCTTC.

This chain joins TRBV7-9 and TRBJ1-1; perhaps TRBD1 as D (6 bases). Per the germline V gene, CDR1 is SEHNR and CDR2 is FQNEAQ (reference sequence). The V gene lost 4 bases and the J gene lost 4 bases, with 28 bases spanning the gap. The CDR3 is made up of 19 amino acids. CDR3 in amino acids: CASSSPRSQGNNVGTEAFF. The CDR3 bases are TGTGCCAGCAGCTCCCCTAGGTCGCAGGGGAATAACGTTGGCACTGAAGCTTTCTTT.

For the CDR3, the DNA is TGTGCCAGCAGGAGAAAAGAGACCCAGTACTTC. Residues: CASRRKETQYF. The rearrangement joins TRBV6-5 to TRBJ2-5; D gene unclear. The CDR3 covers 11 residues. Germline V gives CDR1 MNHEY, CDR2 SVGAGI. V was pared by 6 bases and J by 3 bases, with 5 bases between.

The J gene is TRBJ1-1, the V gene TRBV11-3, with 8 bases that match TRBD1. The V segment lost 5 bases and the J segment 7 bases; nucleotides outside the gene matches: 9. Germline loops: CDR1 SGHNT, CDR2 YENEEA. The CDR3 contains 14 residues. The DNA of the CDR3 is TGTGCCAGCAGCGCCCAAGGACAGGGTGGTGAAGCTTTCTTT. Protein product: CASSAQGQGGEAFF. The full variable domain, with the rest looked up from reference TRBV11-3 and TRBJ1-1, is EAGVVQSPRYKIIEKKQPVAFWCNPISGHNTLYWYLQNLGQGPELLIRYENEEAVDDSQLPKDRFSAERLKGVDSTLKIQPAELGDSAVYLCASSAQGQGGEAFFGQGTRLTVV.

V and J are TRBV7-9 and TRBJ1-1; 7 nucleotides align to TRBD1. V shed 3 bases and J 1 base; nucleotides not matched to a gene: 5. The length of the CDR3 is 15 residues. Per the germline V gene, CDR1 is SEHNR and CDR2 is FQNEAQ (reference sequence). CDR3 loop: CASSFTGAGNTEAFF. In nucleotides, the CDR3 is TGTGCCAGCAGCTTTACAGGGGCTGGGAACACTGAAGCTTTCTTT.

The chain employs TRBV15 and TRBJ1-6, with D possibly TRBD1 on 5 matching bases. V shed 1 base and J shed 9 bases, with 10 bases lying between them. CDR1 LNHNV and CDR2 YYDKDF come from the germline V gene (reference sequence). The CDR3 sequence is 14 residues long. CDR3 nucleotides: TGTGCCACCAGCAGAGGAGGGGTCGGTTCACCCCTCCACTTT. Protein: CATSRGGVGSPLHF.

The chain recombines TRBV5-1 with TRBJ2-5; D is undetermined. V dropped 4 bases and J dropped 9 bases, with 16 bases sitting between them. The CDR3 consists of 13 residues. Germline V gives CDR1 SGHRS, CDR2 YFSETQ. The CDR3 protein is CASSPAPAAAQYF. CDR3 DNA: TGCGCCAGCAGCCCCGCCCCCGCGGCGGCCCAGTACTTC.

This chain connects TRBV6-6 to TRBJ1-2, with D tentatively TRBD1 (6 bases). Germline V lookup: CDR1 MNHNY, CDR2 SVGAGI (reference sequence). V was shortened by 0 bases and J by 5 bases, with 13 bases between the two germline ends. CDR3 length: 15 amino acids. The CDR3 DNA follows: TGTGCCAGCAGTTACTCCGGACACCAGGGGTATGGCTACACCTTC. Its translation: CASSYSGHQGYGYTF.

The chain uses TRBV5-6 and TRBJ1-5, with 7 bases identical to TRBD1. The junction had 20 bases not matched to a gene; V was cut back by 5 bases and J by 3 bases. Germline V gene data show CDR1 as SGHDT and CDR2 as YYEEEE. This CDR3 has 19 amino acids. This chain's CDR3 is CASRPITQGRGQNNQPQHF. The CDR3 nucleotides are TGTGCCAGCAGACCCATTACACAGGGGAGGGGGCAGAACAATCAGCCCCAGCATTTT.

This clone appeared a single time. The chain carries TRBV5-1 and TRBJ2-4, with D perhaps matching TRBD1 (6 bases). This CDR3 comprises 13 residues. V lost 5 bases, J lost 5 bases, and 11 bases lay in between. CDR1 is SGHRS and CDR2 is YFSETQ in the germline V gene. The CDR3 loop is CASRGSGENIQYF. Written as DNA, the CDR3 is TGCGCCAGCAGGGGTTCAGGGGAAAACATTCAGTACTTC.

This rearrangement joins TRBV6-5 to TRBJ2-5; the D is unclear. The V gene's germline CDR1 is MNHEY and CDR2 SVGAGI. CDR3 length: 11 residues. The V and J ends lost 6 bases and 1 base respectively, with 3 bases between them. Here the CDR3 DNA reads TGTGCCAGCAGCCGCCAAGAGACCCAGTACTTC. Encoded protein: CASSRQETQYF.

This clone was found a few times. CDR3 DNA: TGTGCCAGTAGTATTGAGGACAGCTATGGCTACACCTTC. Translated, it gives CASSIEDSYGYTF. J is TRBJ1-2 and V is TRBV19, with D possibly TRBD1 on 6 matching bases. Between the trimmed V and J ends, which lost 3 bases and 4 bases, there was a span of 9 bases. Germline CDR1 and CDR2: LNHDA and SQIVND (reference sequence). This CDR3 spans 13 amino acids.

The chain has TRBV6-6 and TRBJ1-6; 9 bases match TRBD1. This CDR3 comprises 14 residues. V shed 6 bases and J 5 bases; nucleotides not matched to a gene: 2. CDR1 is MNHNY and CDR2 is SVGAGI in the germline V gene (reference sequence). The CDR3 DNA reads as TGTGCCAGCAGCGACAGGGGGAATAATTCACCCCTCCACTTT. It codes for CASSDRGNNSPLHF.

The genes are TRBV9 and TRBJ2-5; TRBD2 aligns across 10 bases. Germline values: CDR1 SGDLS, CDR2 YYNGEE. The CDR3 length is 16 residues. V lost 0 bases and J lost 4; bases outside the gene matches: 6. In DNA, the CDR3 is TGTGCCAGCAGCGTAGCTGAGCGGGGGGGCCTAGAGACCCAGTACTTC. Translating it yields CASSVAERGGLETQYF.